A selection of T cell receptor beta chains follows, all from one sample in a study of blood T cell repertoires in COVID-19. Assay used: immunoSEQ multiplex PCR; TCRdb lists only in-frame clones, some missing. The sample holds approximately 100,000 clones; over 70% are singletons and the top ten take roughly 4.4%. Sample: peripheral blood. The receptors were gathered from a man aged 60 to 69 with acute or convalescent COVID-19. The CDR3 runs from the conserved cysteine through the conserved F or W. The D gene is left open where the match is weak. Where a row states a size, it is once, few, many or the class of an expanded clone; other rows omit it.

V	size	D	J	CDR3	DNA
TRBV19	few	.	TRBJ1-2	CASSIGGITAYGYTF	TGTGCCAGTAGTATCGGGGGTATAACTGCGTATGGCTACACCTTC
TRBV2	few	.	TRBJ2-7	CATMGGQHPDEQYF	TGTGCCACCATGGGAGGTCAACATCCGGACGAGCAGTACTTC
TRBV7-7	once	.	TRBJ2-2	CASSPTGLLGGELFF	TGTGCTAGCAGCCCCACAGGACTACTTGGCGGGGAGCTGTTTTTT
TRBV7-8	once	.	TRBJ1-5	CASSFQGTGNQPQHF	TGTGCCAGCAGCTTTCAGGGGACGGGGAATCAGCCCCAGCATTTT
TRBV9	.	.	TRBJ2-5	CASSVGTAIQETQYF	TGTGCCAGCAGCGTAGGCACAGCAATCCAAGAGACCCAGTACTTC
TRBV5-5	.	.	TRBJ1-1	CASSLEIMRVRTEAFF	TGTGCCAGCAGCCTGGAGATTATGAGGGTGAGGACTGAAGCTTTCTTT
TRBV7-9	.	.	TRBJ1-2	CASSLPGGSILGGYTF	TGTGCCAGCAGCTTACCCGGTGGCAGTATCCTAGGTGGCTACACCTTC
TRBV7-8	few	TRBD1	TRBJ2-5	CASSSMTGSGETQYF	TGTGCCAGCAGCTCGATGACAGGGTCGGGGGAGACCCAGTACTTC
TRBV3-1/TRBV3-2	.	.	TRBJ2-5	CASSQDQSGLNYETQYF	TGTGCCAGCAGCCAAGATCAGTCAGGACTAAATTACGAGACCCAGTACTTC
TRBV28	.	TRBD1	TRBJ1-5	CASRLRQGGQPQHF	TGTGCCAGCAGATTAAGACAGGGTGGTCAGCCCCAGCATTTT